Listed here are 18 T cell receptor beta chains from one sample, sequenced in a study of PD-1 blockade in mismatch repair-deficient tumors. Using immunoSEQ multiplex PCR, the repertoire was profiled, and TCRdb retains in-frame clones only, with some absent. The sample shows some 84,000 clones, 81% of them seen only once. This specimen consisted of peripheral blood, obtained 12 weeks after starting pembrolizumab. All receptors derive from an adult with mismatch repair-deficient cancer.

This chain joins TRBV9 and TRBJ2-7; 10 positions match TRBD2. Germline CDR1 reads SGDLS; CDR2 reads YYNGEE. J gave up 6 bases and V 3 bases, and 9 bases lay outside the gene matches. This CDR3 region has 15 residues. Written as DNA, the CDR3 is TGTGCCAGCAGCGCGACGAGCGGGAGGGCCTTCGAGCAGTACTTC. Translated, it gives CASSATSGRAFEQYF.

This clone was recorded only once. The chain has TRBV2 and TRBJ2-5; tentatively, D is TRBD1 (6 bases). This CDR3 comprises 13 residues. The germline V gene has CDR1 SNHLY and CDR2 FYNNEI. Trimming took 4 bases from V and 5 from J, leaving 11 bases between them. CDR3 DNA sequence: TGTGCCAGCAGTGTCTACAGGGATGAGACCCAGTACTTC. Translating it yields CASSVYRDETQYF.

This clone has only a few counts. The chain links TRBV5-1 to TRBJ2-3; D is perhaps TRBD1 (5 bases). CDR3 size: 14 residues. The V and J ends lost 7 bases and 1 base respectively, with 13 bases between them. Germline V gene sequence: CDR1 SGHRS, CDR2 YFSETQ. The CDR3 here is CASESVGGTDTQYF. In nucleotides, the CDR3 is TGCGCCAGCGAGTCTGTAGGGGGCACAGATACGCAGTATTTT.

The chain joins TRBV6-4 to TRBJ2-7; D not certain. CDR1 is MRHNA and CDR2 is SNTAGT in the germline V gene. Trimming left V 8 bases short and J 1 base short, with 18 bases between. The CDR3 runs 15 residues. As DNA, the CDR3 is TGTGCCAGCGGGAAAACATCCCAGAGGTCCTACGAGCAGTACTTC. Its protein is CASGKTSQRSYEQYF.

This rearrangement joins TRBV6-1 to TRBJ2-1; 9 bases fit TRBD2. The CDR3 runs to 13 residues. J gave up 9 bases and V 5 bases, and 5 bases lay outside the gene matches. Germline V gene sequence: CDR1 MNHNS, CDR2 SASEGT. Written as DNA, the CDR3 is TGTGCCAGCAGTTTAGCGGGAGTCGGTGAGCAGTTCTTC. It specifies CASSLAGVGEQFF.

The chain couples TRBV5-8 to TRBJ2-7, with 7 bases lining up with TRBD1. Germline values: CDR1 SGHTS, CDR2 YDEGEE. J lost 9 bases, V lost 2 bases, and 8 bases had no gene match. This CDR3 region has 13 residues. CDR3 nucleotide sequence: TGTGCCAGCAGCTTTCGAGGGGGCAAAGGGCAGTACTTC. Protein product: CASSFRGGKGQYF.

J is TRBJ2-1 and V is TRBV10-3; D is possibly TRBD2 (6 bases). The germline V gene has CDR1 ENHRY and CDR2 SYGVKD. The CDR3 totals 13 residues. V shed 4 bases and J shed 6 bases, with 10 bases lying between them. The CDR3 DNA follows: TGTGCCATCAGTGGGACTATGCTCAATGAGCAGTTCTTC. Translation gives CAISGTMLNEQFF.

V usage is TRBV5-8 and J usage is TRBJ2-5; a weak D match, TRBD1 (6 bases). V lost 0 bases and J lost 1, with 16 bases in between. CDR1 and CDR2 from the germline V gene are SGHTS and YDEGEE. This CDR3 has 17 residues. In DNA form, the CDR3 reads TGTGCCAGCAGCTTGGGTTGGGGACATTGGGTCCAAGAGACCCAGTACTTC. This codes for CASSLGWGHWVQETQYF.

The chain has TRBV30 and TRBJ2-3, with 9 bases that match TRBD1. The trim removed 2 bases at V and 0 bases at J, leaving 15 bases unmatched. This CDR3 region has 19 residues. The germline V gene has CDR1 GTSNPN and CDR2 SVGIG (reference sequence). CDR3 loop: CAWSIGTGSPSTSTDTQYF. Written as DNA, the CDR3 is TGTGCCTGGAGTATTGGGACAGGGTCGCCGTCGACAAGCACAGATACGCAGTATTTT.

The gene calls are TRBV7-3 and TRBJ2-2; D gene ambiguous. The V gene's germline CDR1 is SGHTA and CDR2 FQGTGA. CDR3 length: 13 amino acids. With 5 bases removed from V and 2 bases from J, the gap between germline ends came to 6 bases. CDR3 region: CASSPSNTGELFF. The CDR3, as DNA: TGTGCCAGCAGCCCCTCAAACACCGGGGAGCTGTTTTTT.

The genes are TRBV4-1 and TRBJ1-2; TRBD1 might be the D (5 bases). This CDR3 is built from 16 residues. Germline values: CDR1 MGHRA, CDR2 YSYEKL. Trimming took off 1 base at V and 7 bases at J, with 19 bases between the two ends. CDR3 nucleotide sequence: TGCGCCAGCAGCCAAGGGGATGGCAGGGAAAATAGTGGCTACACCTTC. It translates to CASSQGDGRENSGYTF.

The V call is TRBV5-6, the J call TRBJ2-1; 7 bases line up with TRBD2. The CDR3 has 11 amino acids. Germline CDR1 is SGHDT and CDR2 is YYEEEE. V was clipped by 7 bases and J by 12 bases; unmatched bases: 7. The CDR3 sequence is CASLQRGTQFF. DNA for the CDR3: TGTGCCAGCTTGCAGCGGGGAACGCAGTTCTTC.

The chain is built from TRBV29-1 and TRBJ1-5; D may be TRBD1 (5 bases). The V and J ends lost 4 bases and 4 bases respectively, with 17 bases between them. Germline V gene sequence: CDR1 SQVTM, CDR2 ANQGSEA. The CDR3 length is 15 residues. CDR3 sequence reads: CSVVLPGLGNQPQHF. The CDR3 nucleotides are TGCAGCGTTGTCCTCCCGGGGCTTGGAAATCAGCCCCAGCATTTT.

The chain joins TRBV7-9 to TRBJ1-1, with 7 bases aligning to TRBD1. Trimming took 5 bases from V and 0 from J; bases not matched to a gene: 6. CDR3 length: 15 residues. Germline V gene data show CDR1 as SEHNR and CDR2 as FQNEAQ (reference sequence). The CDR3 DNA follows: TGTGCCAGCAGCCCCCAGGGGGGGATGAACACTGAAGCTTTCTTT. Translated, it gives CASSPQGGMNTEAFF. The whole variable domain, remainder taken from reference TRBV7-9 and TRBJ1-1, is DTGVSQNPRHKITKRGQNVTFRCDPISEHNRLYWYRQTLGQGPEFLTYFQNEAQLEKSRLLSDRFSAERPKGSFSTLEIQRTEQGDSAMYLCASSPQGGMNTEAFFGQGTRLTVV.

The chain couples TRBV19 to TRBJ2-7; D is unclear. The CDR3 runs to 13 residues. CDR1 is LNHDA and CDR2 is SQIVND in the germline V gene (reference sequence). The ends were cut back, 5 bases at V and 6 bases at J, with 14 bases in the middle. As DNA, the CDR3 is TGTGCCAGTAGTGGTACCTCCGTAGGCGAGCAGTACTTC. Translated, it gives CASSGTSVGEQYF.

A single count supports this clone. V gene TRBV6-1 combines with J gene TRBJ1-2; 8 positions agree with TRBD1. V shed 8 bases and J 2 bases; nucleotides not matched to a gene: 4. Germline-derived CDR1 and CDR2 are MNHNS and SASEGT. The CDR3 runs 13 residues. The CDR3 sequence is CASSRGRNYGYTF. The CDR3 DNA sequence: TGTGCCAGCTCCAGGGGGCGCAACTATGGCTACACCTTC.

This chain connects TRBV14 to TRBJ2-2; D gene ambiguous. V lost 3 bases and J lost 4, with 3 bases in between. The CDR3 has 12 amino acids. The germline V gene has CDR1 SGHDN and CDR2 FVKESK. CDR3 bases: TGTGCCAGCAGCCATAGCACCGGGGAGCTGTTTTTT. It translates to CASSHSTGELFF.

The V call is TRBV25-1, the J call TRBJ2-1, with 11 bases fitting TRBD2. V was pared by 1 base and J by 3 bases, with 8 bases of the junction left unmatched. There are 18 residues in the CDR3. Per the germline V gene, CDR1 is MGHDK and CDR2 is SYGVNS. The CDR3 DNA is TGTGCCAGCAGTGAATCGATGGGACTAGCGGCTCACTACAATGAGCAGTTCTTC. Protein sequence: CASSESMGLAAHYNEQFF.